The sequence of this T cell receptor beta chain was determined in a study of blood T cell repertoires in COVID-19. In the source study's methods: Amplification of reference gene primers was used by the study to estimate nucleated cell counts. The table came from immunoSEQ multiplex PCR; TCRdb's copy has only in-frame clones and leaves some out. D and trimming were read from the DNA, whereas the V and J calls and clone size are those reported in that table. Of just over 650,000 clones in the sample, approximately 90% were seen once. With 3 bases clipped from V and 0 bases from J, the junction kept 20 bases outside the gene matches. Germline V CDR1 and CDR2: MDHEN, SYDVKM. The CDR3 totals 21 residues.

The source is a woman between 18 and 30 years old with acute or convalescent COVID-19. This rearrangement joins TRBV28 to TRBJ2-3; 8 nucleotides agree with TRBD1. Sequenced input: peripheral blood. The DNA of the CDR3 is TGTGCCAGCAGTTTTGGACAGGGCGCCTATCTACGCCGGGCTAGCACAGATACGCAGTATTTT. It translates to CASSFGQGAYLRRASTDTQYF.